The sample holds one count of the clone carrying this T cell receptor beta chain. TCRdb's copy holds only in-frame clones and misses some; the assay was immunoSEQ multiplex PCR. The sample includes over 50,000 clones, 87% of them seen just once. The V end was cut by 5 bases, the J end by 8 bases, with 12 bases between. Germline lookup yields CDR1 GTSNPN and CDR2 SVGIG (reference sequence). CDR3 length equals 11 residues. These data are taken from a study of T cell changes during pregnancy in multiple sclerosis. This chain links TRBV30 with TRBJ1-2; tentative D call: TRBD1 (5 bases). The sequence was collected from a human donor whose cells served as feeder cells for cultures in a pregnancy study. The sample comprised peripheral blood from another person, used as feeder cells. This chain's CDR3 is CAWQGGRGYTF. Written as DNA, the CDR3 is TGTGCCTGGCAGGGAGGTAGGGGCTACACCTTC.